This T cell receptor (beta chain) was captured by sequencing in a study of cytomegalovirus exposure and HLA in healthy donors (dated by TCRdb to about 2017). For context, the study as a whole: A later analysis indicated that the 120 or so validation repertoires were generated on the platform also employed for the roughly 730 repertoires of the first cohort. The aim of the study was to test whether cataloging public T cell receptors could identify signatures of past pathogen exposure. In addition to the first cohort of hundreds of subjects, a separate validation cohort of 130 or so different subjects was used. The study combined high-throughput TCR immunosequencing, statistical association of individual TCRs with disease status, and machine learning to predict cytomegalovirus infection status. General conclusions and limits of the study: The study gave a list of more than 150 TCR beta chains associated with cytomegalovirus. While some public TCRs were present in many individuals, most TCR sequences turned up only very rarely across donors. It was suggested by the authors that the approach could potentially be generalized to other disease states and immunological phenotypes. A later analysis found that TCRs clustered in the first cohort also tended to co-occur in the 120 validation repertoires, with 90% to 95% of cluster scores above 0. All 120 or so repertoires were used to score co-occurrence in the validation cohort in a later analysis, because that analysis had no HLA typing for the cohort. The classifier was reported to diagnose cytomegalovirus status with high specificity and sensitivity in both the original and validation cohorts. In vitro tests confirmed that a few of the cytomegalovirus-associated TCR beta chains recognize cytomegalovirus antigens.

The library was produced with the immunoSEQ multiplex PCR assay. The authors' pipeline ran thus. A statistical classification framework was developed to diagnose cytomegalovirus status using the catalog of TCR beta chain sequences. The table comes from immuneACCESS by way of TCRdb, which keeps in-frame sequences with V and J called. Part of the clones is missing from these tables; in studies checked, under half for an unresolved V gene and the rest for unknown reasons. That table gives V, J and clone size, and the DNA gave D and trimming. Counted in this sample were over 85,000 clones; roughly 90% of them appeared once. Around 1.4% of the sample is held by the ten biggest clonotypes. Donors formed part of the validation cohort, which comprised 120 subjects and was distinct from the first cohort of 690 or so subjects. About this clone: Its specific antigen is unknown. Base qualities are missing; no much larger clone stands one base away.

V has 8 bases trimmed and J has 7 bases trimmed; junction bases matching no gene number 13. From the cysteine up to the phenylalanine, the CDR3 has a length of 15 residues. CDR3 DNA only is kept here, 45 bases in frame from base 1. The germline V gene supplies CDR1 SNHLY and CDR2 FYNNEI. The sequence links TRBV2 to TRBJ2-1, and 8 bases in between align with TRBD2. This TCR was recovered from a woman aged 25-40 years in good health and CMV-seropositive. The sample was PBMCs. CDR3 sequence: CASSPDGGASNEQFF. The DNA sequence follows: TGTGCCAGCTCCCCTGACGGGGGGGCTAGTAATGAGCAGTTCTTC.